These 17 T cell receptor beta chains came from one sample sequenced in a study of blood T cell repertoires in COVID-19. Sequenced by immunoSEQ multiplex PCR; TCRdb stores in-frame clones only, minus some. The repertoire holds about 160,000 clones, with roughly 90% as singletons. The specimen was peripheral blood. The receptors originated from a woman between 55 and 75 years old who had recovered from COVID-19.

CDR3 protein: CASSLVGTASISTDTQYF. The CDR3 nucleotides are TGTGCCAGCAGCTTAGTTGGGACAGCCTCAATAAGCACAGATACGCAGTATTTT. The chain couples TRBV7-2 to TRBJ2-3; the match to TRBD1 covers 7 bases. Germline CDR1 is SGHTA and CDR2 is FQGNSA. The CDR3 has 18 residues. V gave up 1 base and J gave up 0 bases; unmatched junction bases: 10.

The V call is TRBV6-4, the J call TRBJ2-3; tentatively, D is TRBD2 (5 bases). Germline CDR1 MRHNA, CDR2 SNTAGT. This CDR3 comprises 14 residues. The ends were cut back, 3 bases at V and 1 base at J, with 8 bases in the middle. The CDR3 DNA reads TGTGCCAGCAGTGAGGTGGAGGGCACAGATACGCAGTATTTT. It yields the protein CASSEVEGTDTQYF.

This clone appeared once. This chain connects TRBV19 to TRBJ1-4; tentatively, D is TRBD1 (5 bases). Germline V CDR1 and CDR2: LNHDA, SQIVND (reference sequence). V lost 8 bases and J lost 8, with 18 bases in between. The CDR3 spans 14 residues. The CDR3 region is CASSHSGGNEKLFF. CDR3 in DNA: TGTGCCAGTTCTCACTCGGGGGGGAACGAAAAACTGTTTTTT.

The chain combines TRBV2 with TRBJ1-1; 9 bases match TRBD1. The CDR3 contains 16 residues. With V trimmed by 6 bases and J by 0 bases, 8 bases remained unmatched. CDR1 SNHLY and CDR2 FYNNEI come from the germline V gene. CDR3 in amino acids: CASSLDRGGMNTEAFF. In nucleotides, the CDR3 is TGTGCCAGCAGCTTGGACAGGGGAGGCATGAACACTGAAGCTTTCTTT.

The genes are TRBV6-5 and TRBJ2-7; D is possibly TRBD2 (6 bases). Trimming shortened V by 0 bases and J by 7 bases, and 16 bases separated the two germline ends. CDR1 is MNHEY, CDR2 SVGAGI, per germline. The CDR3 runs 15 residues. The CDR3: CASSYSTGVAGEQYF. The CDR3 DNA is TGTGCCAGCAGTTACTCGACCGGGGTGGCGGGAGAGCAGTACTTC.

Here the CDR3 reads CASSLVGGREEKLFF. The CDR3 bases are TGTGCCAGCAGCTTAGTCGGGGGGCGCGAAGAAAAACTGTTTTTT. V gene TRBV7-9 combines with J gene TRBJ1-4; D is perhaps TRBD1 (6 bases). V lost 1 base to trimming and J lost 8 bases, with 14 bases between them. This CDR3 is built from 15 residues. CDR1 and CDR2 (germline): SEHNR, FQNEAQ (reference sequence).

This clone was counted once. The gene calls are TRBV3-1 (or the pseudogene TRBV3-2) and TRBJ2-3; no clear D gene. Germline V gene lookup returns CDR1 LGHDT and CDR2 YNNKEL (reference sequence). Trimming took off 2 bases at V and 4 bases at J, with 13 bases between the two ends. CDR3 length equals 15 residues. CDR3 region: CASSQSSASSDTQYF. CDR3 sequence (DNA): TGTGCCAGCAGCCAAAGCAGCGCGAGCTCAGATACGCAGTATTTT.

CDR3 in DNA: TGTGCCAGCAGTGAAGGTATGGGCTTCGACGTCGGGGAGCTGTTTTTT. It codes for CASSEGMGFDVGELFF. The chain joins TRBV6-1 to TRBJ2-2; unclear D gene. CDR1 is MNHNS, CDR2 SASEGT, per germline. The V gene lost 1 base and the J gene lost 7 bases, with 16 bases spanning the gap. The CDR3 is made up of 16 amino acids.

This chain's CDR3 is CASTNECPGVWFEQYF. Here the CDR3 DNA reads TGCGCCAGCACCAACGAATGTCCAGGGGTGTGGTTCGAGCAGTACTTC. This chain joins TRBV23-1 and TRBJ2-7; D may be TRBD1 (6 bases). TRBV23-1 is designated an ORF whose function remains uncertain. The CDR3 covers 16 residues. With 7 bases removed from V and 6 bases from J, the gap between germline ends came to 25 bases.

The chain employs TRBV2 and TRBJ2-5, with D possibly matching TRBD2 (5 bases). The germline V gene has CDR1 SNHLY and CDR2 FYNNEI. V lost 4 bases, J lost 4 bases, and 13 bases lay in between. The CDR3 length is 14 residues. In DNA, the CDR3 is TGTGCCAGCAGTGCCCAGCTTGGAGGAGAGACCCAGTACTTC. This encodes CASSAQLGGETQYF.

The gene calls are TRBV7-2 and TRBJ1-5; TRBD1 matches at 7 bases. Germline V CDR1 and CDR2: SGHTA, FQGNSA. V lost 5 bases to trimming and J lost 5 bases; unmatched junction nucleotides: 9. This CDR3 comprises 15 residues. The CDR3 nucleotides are TGTGCCAGCAGCCCAAACAGGGGTTCGGATCAGCCCCAGCATTTT. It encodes CASSPNRGSDQPQHF.

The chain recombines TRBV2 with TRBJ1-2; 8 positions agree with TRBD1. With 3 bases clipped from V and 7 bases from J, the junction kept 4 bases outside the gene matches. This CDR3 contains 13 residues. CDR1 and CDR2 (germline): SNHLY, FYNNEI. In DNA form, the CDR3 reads TGTGCCAGCAGTGATGCCAGGGGGCTTGGCTACACCTTC. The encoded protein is CASSDARGLGYTF.

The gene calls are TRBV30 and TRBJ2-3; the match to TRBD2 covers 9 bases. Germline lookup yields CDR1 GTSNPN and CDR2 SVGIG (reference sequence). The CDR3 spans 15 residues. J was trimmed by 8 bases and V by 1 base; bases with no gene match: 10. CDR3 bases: TGTGCCTGGAGTGGGGAGCGGGGGGACTACGGTACGCAGTATTTT. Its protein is CAWSGERGDYGTQYF.

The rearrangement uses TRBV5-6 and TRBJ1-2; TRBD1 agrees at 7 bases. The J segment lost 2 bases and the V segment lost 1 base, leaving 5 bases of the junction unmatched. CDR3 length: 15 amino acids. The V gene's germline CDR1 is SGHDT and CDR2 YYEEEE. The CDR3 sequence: CASSLRQGVNYGYTF. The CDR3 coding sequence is TGTGCCAGCAGCTTGCGGCAGGGGGTCAACTATGGCTACACCTTC.

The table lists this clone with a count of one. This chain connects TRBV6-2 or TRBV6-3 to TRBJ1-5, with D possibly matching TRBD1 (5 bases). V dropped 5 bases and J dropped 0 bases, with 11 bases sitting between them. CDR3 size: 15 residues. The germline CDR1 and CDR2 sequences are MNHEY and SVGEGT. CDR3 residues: CASSLTAYSNQPQHF. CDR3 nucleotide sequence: TGTGCCAGCAGTCTGACAGCTTATAGCAATCAGCCCCAGCATTTT.

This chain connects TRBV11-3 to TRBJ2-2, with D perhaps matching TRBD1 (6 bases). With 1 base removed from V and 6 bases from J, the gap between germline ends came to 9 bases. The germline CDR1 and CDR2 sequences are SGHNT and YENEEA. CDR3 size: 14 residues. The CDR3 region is CASSLGGGAGELFF. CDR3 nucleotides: TGTGCCAGCAGCTTAGGAGGGGGTGCCGGGGAGCTGTTTTTT.

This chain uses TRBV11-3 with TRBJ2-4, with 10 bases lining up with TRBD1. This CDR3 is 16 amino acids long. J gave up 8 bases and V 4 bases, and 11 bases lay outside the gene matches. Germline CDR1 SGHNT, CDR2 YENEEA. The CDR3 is CASSYGTGDTGDIQYF. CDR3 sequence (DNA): TGTGCCAGCAGCTATGGGACAGGGGACACGGGGGACATTCAGTACTTC.